This T cell receptor (beta chain) was profiled in a study of T cell repertoires in cytomegalovirus infection. Study as a whole: Both recently identified HLA-C-restricted and well-studied HLA-B-restricted CMV epitopes were used in the study. Public TCR beta signatures were indicative of both CMV infection and a matching HLA type. General observations from the study: Carriers of CMV plus the relevant HLA were identified by cumulative public TCR beta family frequency.

Germline CDR1 MNHEY, CDR2 SMNVEV (reference sequence). V shed 6 bases and J shed 1 base, with 17 bases lying between them. The CDR3 runs 16 residues. As concerns this clonotype: Its specificity is not known.

TCRdb processed the reads anew with MiXCR; each CDR3 protein has one entry. The sample has about 85,000 distinct CDR3 sequences, around half seen once. This clonotype was sampled from a human donor in good health (CMV status not recorded). Some clones in this sample may be carry-over from other donors' samples. The V call is TRBV27, the J call TRBJ2-3; perhaps TRBD1 as D (5 bases). Sequencing used CD8+ T cells from cultured PBMCs, obtained from culture after CMV antigen stimulation. CDR3 bases: TGTGCCAGCAGCCTAACTCAGGGTTACCGCACAGATACGCAGTATTTT. Amino acids: CASSLTQGYRTDTQYF.